This T cell receptor beta chain was retrieved from a study of blood T cell repertoires in COVID-19. Study details: Both acute and convalescent COVID-19 samples were obtained from the United States, Italy and Spain. Sources were T cells, B-cell-depleted T cells, or PBMCs; the material itself was cDNA or gDNA.

The authors' processing: It was from reference gene primer amplification that nucleated cell counts were estimated. Using immunoSEQ multiplex PCR, the repertoire was profiled, and TCRdb retains in-frame clones only, with some absent. V and J calls plus clone size are reproduced from that table; the DNA served to infer D and trimming. The data show some 64,000 clones, with roughly 84% seen just once and about 16% held by the top ten. The Seattle site enrolled patients during active infection and followed them longitudinally. Germline loops: CDR1 SGHTA, CDR2 FQGNSA. The CDR3 is 13 amino acids. The V and J ends lost 5 bases and 5 bases, in that order; junction bases with no gene match: 5.

V and J are TRBV7-2 and TRBJ1-1; the match to TRBD1 covers 7 bases. Sequenced input: peripheral blood. This clonotype originated in a man aged 55 to 70 with COVID-19, enrolled during active disease. CDR3 DNA sequence: TGTGCCAGCAGCGCCGACAGGGAAACTGAAGCTTTCTTT. This gives the protein CASSADRETEAFF.